This T cell receptor beta chain was retrieved from a study of glioma-infiltrating T cells after dendritic cell vaccination. Trimming removed 4 bases from V and 0 bases from J; junction bases left unmatched: 15. The CDR3 runs 19 residues. Germline V gives CDR1 MGHRA, CDR2 YSYEKL. Input was about 2 ug genomic DNA, or all available if less. Here immunoSEQ multiplex PCR was the method, and the copy in TCRdb shows in-frame clones only, minus some. The sample consists of over 90,000 clones, approximately 80% of them appearing once. The time point is: after dendritic cell vaccination, including at tumor progression/relapse. None of the glioblastoma patients had an isocitrate dehydrogenase mutation.

V and J are TRBV4-1 and TRBJ1-5; 7 positions match TRBD1. The clonotype originates from a human donor with glioblastoma. The specimen was blood, collected after dendritic cell vaccination. In DNA form, the CDR3 reads TGCGCCAGCAGCCCCCAGGACAGGCGAGCCACCTATAGCAATCAGCCCCAGCATTTT. This encodes CASSPQDRRATYSNQPQHF.